This T cell receptor beta chain was profiled in a study of human T cells and chemical hapten exposure. Study in general: Small differences in pooled library volume mainly drove the variation in TCR yields per sample.

General study points: TCRs whose frequency exceeded 1 in 1000 remained the same following DPC sensitization.

As the library was built, unique molecular identifiers were attached to individual cDNA molecules. TCRdb itself ran the 5' RACE reads through MiXCR, one entry per CDR3 protein. Of 150,000 or so distinct CDR3 sequences listed, approximately 4% were seen once; the top ten hold under 1.5%. Unfractionated whole blood yielded total RNA. This clonotype showed up many times. The antigen is unknown. This CDR3 region has 12 residues. The germline V and J ends were trimmed by 4 bases and 7 bases, with 6 bases remaining between them. Germline V gene sequence: CDR1 SGDLS, CDR2 YYNGEE. The chain uses TRBV9 and TRBJ1-6; no clear D gene. This clonotype was obtained from a female donor in good health. The CDR3 nucleotides are TGTGCCAGCAGCCACCTAAATTCACCCCTCCACTTT. It translates to CASSHLNSPLHF.